Following are 17 T cell receptor beta chains from one sample sequenced in a study of OX40 agonist ivuxolimab in advanced cancers. Assay used: immunoSEQ multiplex PCR; TCRdb lists only in-frame clones, some missing. The sample holds about 76,000 clones, 65% to 90% seen once. The material sequenced was CD4+ or CD8+ T cells sorted from blood, taken in a trial of the OX40 agonist ivuxolimab. Receptor source: an adult with an advanced solid tumor such as melanoma, head and neck, liver or kidney cancer.

The V and J genes are TRBV11-2 and TRBJ2-2; 9 bases map to TRBD1. Germline CDR1 and CDR2: SGHAT and FQNNGV. Germline trimming cut 8 bases from V and 5 bases from J; bases unmatched to any gene: 12. CDR3 length: 16 residues. The CDR3 DNA reads TGTGCCAGCCTGATGGACAGGGGCATATTGACCGGGGAGCTGTTTTTT. This sequence encodes CASLMDRGILTGELFF.

J is TRBJ2-2 and V is TRBV7-3; D ambiguous. This CDR3 comprises 15 residues. V shed 1 base and J shed 7 bases, with 13 bases lying between them. Germline V gene lookup returns CDR1 SGHTA and CDR2 FQGTGA. CDR3 region: CASSLIGAVSGELFF. The DNA of the CDR3 is TGTGCCAGCAGCTTAATTGGTGCGGTTAGCGGGGAGCTGTTTTTT.

This clone was seen a few times. Written as DNA, the CDR3 is TGTGCCAGCAGCCTTAAGAGGCCTAGCGGCGGGCCGAACGAGACCCAGTACTTC. This translates into CASSLKRPSGGPNETQYF. This sequence joins TRBV7-2 and TRBJ2-5; TRBD2 matches 7 bases. Germline trimming cut 5 bases from V and 5 bases from J; bases unmatched to any gene: 20. Germline CDR1 reads SGHTA; CDR2 reads FQGNSA. The CDR3 contains 18 residues.

DNA for the CDR3: TGCACCAGCAGCCTTTCGTCTAGCGGAGGGGAGACCCAGTACTTC. This translates into CTSSLSSSGGETQYF. This sequence joins TRBV1 and TRBJ2-5; TRBD2 was called by the table and not checked on the DNA. TRBV1 constitutes a pseudogene. This CDR3 contains 15 residues.

This clone was seen only once. The chain couples TRBV19 to TRBJ1-2, with D maybe TRBD1 (6 bases). The CDR3 is 14 amino acids. V lost 6 bases and J 4 bases, leaving 15 bases between the germline ends. Germline V gene data show CDR1 as LNHDA and CDR2 as SQIVND (reference sequence). The CDR3 region has the DNA TGTGCCAGTAGCAGGGGAGAACCCGTCTATGGCTACACCTTC. It translates to CASSRGEPVYGYTF.

J is TRBJ2-2 and V is TRBV27; 7 positions agree with TRBD1. CDR3 length: 15 residues. Germline values: CDR1 MNHEY, CDR2 SMNVEV (reference sequence). J lost 6 bases, V lost 6 bases, and 10 bases had no gene match. The CDR3 reads CASSHSTGIAGELFF. CDR3 coding DNA: TGTGCCAGCAGCCATTCGACAGGGATCGCCGGGGAGCTGTTTTTT.

V gene TRBV7-2 combines with J gene TRBJ1-2; D is unclear. With 5 bases removed from V and 2 bases from J, the gap between germline ends came to 12 bases. This CDR3 comprises 14 residues. The germline gives CDR1 SGHTA, CDR2 FQGNSA. As DNA, the CDR3 is TGTGCCAGCAGCCCCGGGTCGGGGAACTATGGCTACACCTTC. Protein product: CASSPGSGNYGYTF.

This chain joins TRBV5-1 and TRBJ2-1; 13 nucleotides line up with TRBD2. This CDR3 contains 14 residues. Trimming cost V 4 bases and J 10 bases; bases outside gene matches: 5. Germline V gene data show CDR1 as SGHRS and CDR2 as YFSETQ. The CDR3: CASSSGLAGEEQFF. In DNA, the CDR3 is TGCGCCAGCAGCAGCGGACTAGCGGGGGAAGAGCAGTTCTTC.

This chain connects TRBV7-9 to TRBJ2-7; TRBD2 aligns across 12 bases. The CDR3 spans 15 residues. The junction had 4 bases not matched to a gene; V was cut back by 3 bases and J by 4 bases. CDR1 and CDR2 from the germline V gene are SEHNR and FQNEAQ (reference sequence). The CDR3 region has the DNA TGTGCCAGCAGCTTTTCTAGCGGGGGGGCTTACGAGCAGTACTTC. Translated, it gives CASSFSSGGAYEQYF.

The J gene is TRBJ2-6, the V gene TRBV25-1; maybe TRBD1 (6 bases). CDR1 is MGHDK, CDR2 SYGVNS, per germline. V lost 6 bases and J 5 bases, leaving 11 bases between the germline ends. The CDR3 totals 14 residues. CDR3 in amino acids: CASRSQGRANVLTF. CDR3 sequence (DNA): TGTGCCAGCAGATCACAGGGAAGGGCCAACGTCCTGACTTTC.

The chain couples TRBV6-4 to TRBJ1-2; 9 bases are shared with TRBD1. The CDR3 covers 15 residues. Germline V CDR1 and CDR2: MRHNA, SNTAGT. The junction had 8 bases not matched to a gene; V was cut back by 5 bases and J by 4 bases. CDR3 sequence: CASSPATGGIYGYTF. The DNA for the CDR3 is TGTGCCAGCAGTCCCGCGACAGGGGGGATCTATGGCTACACCTTC.

This chain connects TRBV7-3 to TRBJ1-5; 8 bases fit TRBD1. The V gene's germline CDR1 is SGHTA and CDR2 FQGTGA. The J segment lost 9 bases and the V segment lost 2 bases, leaving 12 bases of the junction unmatched. This CDR3 has 16 amino acids. This CDR3 is CASSLARAGGILPQHF. The CDR3 nucleotides read TGTGCCAGCAGCTTAGCGCGGGCAGGGGGCATTCTGCCCCAGCATTTT.

This chain connects TRBV11-3 to TRBJ2-1, with a possible D match to TRBD2 (6 bases). The V gene's germline CDR1 is SGHNT and CDR2 YENEEA. The CDR3 sequence is 13 residues long. The germline V and J ends were trimmed by 1 base and 9 bases, with 10 bases remaining between them. The CDR3 sequence: CASSLGLVSEQFF. CDR3 DNA sequence: TGTGCCAGCAGCTTAGGACTAGTTAGTGAGCAGTTCTTC.

This chain uses TRBV18 with TRBJ2-5; TRBD2 matches 11 bases. CDR1 KGHSH and CDR2 LQKENI come from the germline V gene. This CDR3 comprises 14 residues. V shed 6 bases, J shed 4 bases, and the junction held 4 bases outside the gene matches. The CDR3, as DNA: TGTGCCAGCTCTCCTGGACTAGCGGGAGAGACCCAGTACTTC. This codes for CASSPGLAGETQYF.

The CDR3 region is CASSPSGQMNTEAFF. Here the CDR3 DNA reads TGTGCCAGCAGCCCATCGGGACAGATGAACACTGAAGCTTTCTTT. This rearrangement joins TRBV7-3 to TRBJ1-1; TRBD1 agrees at 7 bases. V shed 5 bases, J shed 0 bases, and the junction held 6 bases outside the gene matches. This CDR3 has 15 amino acids. Germline CDR1 SGHTA, CDR2 FQGTGA.

The chain combines TRBV30 with TRBJ2-5, with no clear D. The length of the CDR3 is 11 residues. Trimming cost V 2 bases and J 7 bases, with 8 bases left between them. Germline CDR1 GTSNPN, CDR2 SVGIG (reference sequence). CDR3 in amino acids: CAWSLGLTQYF. In DNA form, the CDR3 reads TGTGCCTGGAGTTTAGGTTTGACCCAGTACTTC.

This chain connects TRBV4-3 to TRBJ2-1; D possibly corresponds to TRBD2 (6 bases). This CDR3 has 15 residues. Germline lookup yields CDR1 LGHNA and CDR2 YSLEER. The V gene lost 3 bases and the J gene lost 0 bases, with 9 bases spanning the gap. CDR3 region: CASSQEGGSYNEQFF. CDR3 nucleotides: TGCGCCAGCAGCCAGGAGGGAGGCTCCTACAATGAGCAGTTCTTC.